The T cell receptor (beta chain) described here comes from a study of breast tumors, draining lymph nodes, adjacent tissues. Notes on the study in general: Compared with basal-like, luminal-like tumors shared significantly more repertoire with nontumor tissue. The lymph node origin of tumor T cells was framed as consistent with a hypothesis, not demonstrated. Findings are consistent with lymph node origin and intratumoral expansion of most tumor T cells. Tumor TCR diversity was below lymph nodes but above nontumor tissue.

This clonotype has only a few counts. Its antigen is still unknown. A read error may be the cause here, since a much bigger clone is one base away. Germline V gene sequence: CDR1 DFQATT, CDR2 SNEGSKA (reference sequence). The V gene lost 5 bases and the J gene lost 2 bases, with 12 bases spanning the gap. The CDR3 has 13 residues. The lymph nodes were axillary draining lymph nodes from breast cancer patients. TCRdb recomputed calls from the multiplex PCR reads with MiXCR, one row per CDR3 protein. The profile covers under 300,000 distinct CDR3 sequences, with 30% to 35% appearing a single time and approximately 4% taken by the ten largest.

The receptor was isolated from a female donor with breast cancer. Some clones in this sample may be carry-over from other donors' samples. The chain combines TRBV20-1 with TRBJ1-2, with D possibly TRBD1 on 6 matching bases. Material for sequencing was axillary lymph node tissue. CDR3 sequence (DNA): TGCAGTGCTGGCAGGGGTTGGAACTATGGCTACACCTTC. It translates to CSAGRGWNYGYTF.